This T cell receptor (beta chain) was identified during a study of cytomegalovirus exposure and HLA in healthy donors. Germline V gives CDR1 SEHNR, CDR2 FQNEAQ (reference sequence). The V and J ends lost 4 bases and 2 bases, in that order; junction bases with no gene match: 8. The CDR3 is 16 amino acids. The PCR contained 60 Vbeta and 13 Jbeta primers. Assay used: immunoSEQ multiplex PCR; TCRdb lists only in-frame clones, some missing. The sample consists of about 140,000 clones, roughly 82% of them appearing once. The specimen sequenced was PBMCs. The sequence was obtained from a male donor in good health and CMV-seronegative. The chain links TRBV7-9 to TRBJ1-2; TRBD1 matches at 9 bases. DNA for the CDR3: TGTGCCAGCAGCTCTCGGACAGGGGTTAAGAACTATGGCTACACCTTC. This gives the protein CASSSRTGVKNYGYTF.